The sequence of this TCR beta chain was determined in a study of beta chain features in type 1 diabetes. Whole-study context: What patients shared with healthy donors was a similar profile of age, gender and cell yields. All of the samples together had 85 million to 140 million sorted cells examined. Study-level results: Diminished insertions and augmented deletions at VDJ junctions characterized type 1 diabetes patients. The cDNA sequencing approach could over-represent high-TCR-expressing cells. People with Type 1 diabetes carried modestly yet significantly shorter TCRB CDR3s in all four CD4+ subsets.

Germline V CDR1 and CDR2: SQVTM, ANQGSEA. Between the trimmed V and J ends, which lost 7 bases and 1 base, there was a span of 15 bases. This CDR3 region has 14 residues. Expressed TCRB transcripts were sequenced after all isolated RNA was converted to cDNA. Profiling relied on immunoSEQ multiplex PCR, and the TCRdb table lists in-frame clones only, not all of them. In the table there are almost 350,000 clones, around 9.7% of which are singletons. Details on this clone: Its antigen remains unidentified.

The clonotype originates from a man aged 25 to 45 with type 1 diabetes. Material: central memory CD4+ T cells from blood. This chain joins TRBV29-1 and TRBJ2-3, with D unresolved. In nucleotides, the CDR3 is TGCAGCGGTTCCGAAGGGTATGGCACAGATACGCAGTATTTT. This encodes CSGSEGYGTDTQYF.